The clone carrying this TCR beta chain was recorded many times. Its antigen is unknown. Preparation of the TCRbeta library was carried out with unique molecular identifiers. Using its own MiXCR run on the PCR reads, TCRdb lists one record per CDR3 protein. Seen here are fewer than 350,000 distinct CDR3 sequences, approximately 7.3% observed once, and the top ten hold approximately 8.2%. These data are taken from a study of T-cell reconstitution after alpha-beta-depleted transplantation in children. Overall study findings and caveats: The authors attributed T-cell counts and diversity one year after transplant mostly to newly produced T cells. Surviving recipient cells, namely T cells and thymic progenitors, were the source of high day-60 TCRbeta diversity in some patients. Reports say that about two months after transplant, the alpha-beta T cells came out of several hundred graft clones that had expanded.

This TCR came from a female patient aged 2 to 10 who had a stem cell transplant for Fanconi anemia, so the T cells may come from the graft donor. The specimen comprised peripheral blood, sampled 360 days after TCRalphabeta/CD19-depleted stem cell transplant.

For the CDR3, the DNA is TGTGCCACCAGCTCCCGGGGGGTCCGGGGGGATACGCAGTATTTT. As protein: CATSSRGVRGDTQYF. This rearrangement joins TRBV15 to TRBJ2-3; 7 nucleotides align to TRBD2. Germline CDR1 reads LNHNV; CDR2 reads YYDKDF (reference sequence). The CDR3 length is 15 residues. V lost 5 bases to trimming and J lost 6 bases; unmatched junction nucleotides: 11.